Shown below are 29 T cell receptor beta chains from a single sample sequenced in a study of chemoradiotherapy in HPV16-positive cancers. Produced via immunoSEQ multiplex PCR; TCRdb's table is partial and in-frame only. The sample lists roughly 21,000 clones, about 86% seen once, with under 5.5% in the top ten. The specimen comprised blood, sampled from a patient who underwent chemoradiotherapy. Receptors were obtained from a human donor with HPV-associated anogenital cancer.

This chain joins TRBV7-2 and TRBJ2-1; 9 bases are shared with TRBD2. CDR1 and CDR2 (germline): SGHTA, FQGNSA. With V trimmed by 4 bases and J by 9 bases, 7 bases remained unmatched. This CDR3 is built from 14 residues. The CDR3 DNA sequence: TGTGCCAGCAGCTCCTTTCGCGGGAGGGTTGAGCAGTTCTTC. Translated, it gives CASSSFRGRVEQFF.

This sequence joins TRBV5-5 and TRBJ2-7; D may be TRBD1 (6 bases). Trimming pared 4 bases from V and 7 bases from J, leaving 27 bases between. Per germline, CDR1 SGHKS and CDR2 YYEKEE (reference sequence). The CDR3 length is 17 residues. The CDR3 is CASSTGTSSFLRGEQYF. The CDR3 DNA reads TGTGCCAGCAGCACCGGGACCTCTTCCTTCCTCAGGGGAGAGCAGTACTTC.

The chain has TRBV9 and TRBJ2-3; D is uncertain. The germline V gene encodes CDR1 SGDLS and CDR2 YYNGEE. V was pared by 7 bases and J by 3 bases, with 9 bases between. The CDR3 runs to 12 residues. The CDR3 here is CASGLATDTQYF. The CDR3 bases are TGTGCCAGCGGCTTGGCGACAGATACGCAGTATTTT.

This chain links TRBV7-2 with TRBJ2-7; D is unclear. Germline CDR1 reads SGHTA; CDR2 reads FQGNSA. CDR3 length: 12 amino acids. The V end was cut by 3 bases, the J end by 6 bases, with 9 bases between. The CDR3 reads CASSFAGREQYF. The CDR3 DNA is TGTGCCAGCAGCTTTGCCGGACGCGAGCAGTACTTC.

The V gene is TRBV19, the J gene TRBJ2-7; D not certain. The germline V and J ends were trimmed by 3 bases and 5 bases, with 11 bases remaining between them. CDR1 and CDR2 from the germline V gene are LNHDA and SQIVND (reference sequence). The CDR3 sequence is 13 residues long. The CDR3 here is CASSMQRNDEQYF. In DNA, the CDR3 is TGTGCCAGTAGTATGCAGAGGAATGACGAGCAGTACTTC.

This clone came up a few times. The rearrangement joins TRBV7-9 to TRBJ2-3; D remains ambiguous. V was cut by 4 bases and J by 4 bases, with 9 bases left in between. Germline CDR1 is SEHNR and CDR2 is FQNEAQ (reference sequence). The CDR3 is made up of 13 amino acids. Here the CDR3 reads CASSSKGPDTQYF. The CDR3 DNA reads as TGTGCCAGCAGCTCTAAGGGCCCAGATACGCAGTATTTT.

The rearrangement joins TRBV10-1 to TRBJ1-1, with D hard to call. CDR1 and CDR2 (germline): WNHNN, SYGVQD (reference sequence). There are 14 residues in the CDR3. V gave up 3 bases and J gave up 1 base, with 9 bases separating them. This CDR3 is CASSETFGNTEAFF. As DNA, the CDR3 is TGCGCCAGCAGTGAAACCTTCGGGAACACTGAAGCTTTCTTT.

This clone was detected only once. The V and J genes are TRBV18 and TRBJ2-2; D perhaps matches TRBD1 (5 bases). V was cut by 5 bases and J by 1 base, with 11 bases left in between. Germline V lookup: CDR1 KGHSH, CDR2 LQKENI. The CDR3 has 15 residues. The CDR3 DNA is TGTGCCAGCTCAACGGACACCATGAACACCGGGGAGCTGTTTTTT. Translating it yields CASSTDTMNTGELFF. The full variable domain, completed using reference TRBV18 and TRBJ2-2, is NAGVMQNPRHLVRRRGQEARLRCSPMKGHSHVYWYRQLPEEGLKFMVYLQKENIIDESGMPKERFSAEFPKEGPSILRIQQVVRGDSAAYFCASSTDTMNTGELFFGEGSRLTVL.

The V and J genes are TRBV25-1 and TRBJ2-2, with D uncertain. The length of the CDR3 is 12 residues. Trimming took 6 bases from V and 4 from J, leaving 6 bases between them. Germline V gives CDR1 MGHDK, CDR2 SYGVNS. CDR3 in DNA: TGTGCCAGCAGGGGGTCCACCGGGGAGCTGTTTTTT. This translates into CASRGSTGELFF.

The chain employs TRBV30 and TRBJ1-4; 7 nucleotides agree with TRBD1. V was clipped by 4 bases and J by 3 bases; unmatched bases: 5. The germline gives CDR1 GTSNPN, CDR2 SVGIG (reference sequence). This CDR3 has 14 amino acids. The CDR3 DNA follows: TGTGCCTGGACCCGCGGGACAGCTAATGAAAAACTGTTTTTT. The encoded protein is CAWTRGTANEKLFF.

The chain is built from TRBV7-3 and TRBJ2-1, with 14 positions matching TRBD2. The CDR3 has 16 amino acids. Per germline, CDR1 SGHTA and CDR2 FQGTGA. V trimming: 2 bases; J trimming: 8 bases; junction bases outside the gene matches: 5. CDR3 in amino acids: CASSLSGLAGVYEQFF. CDR3 nucleotides: TGTGCCAGCAGCTTATCGGGACTAGCGGGAGTCTATGAGCAGTTCTTC.

The gene calls are TRBV6-5 and TRBJ2-5, with D possibly matching TRBD2 (6 bases). The CDR3 is made up of 15 amino acids. Germline V gene data show CDR1 as MNHEY and CDR2 as SVGAGI. V was pared by 0 bases and J by 2 bases, with 10 bases between. The DNA of the CDR3 is TGTGCCAGCAGTTACTCGATTGGGGGGCAAGAGACCCAGTACTTC. It specifies CASSYSIGGQETQYF.

The chain carries TRBV5-4 and TRBJ1-1; 10 bases fit TRBD1. The CDR3 covers 15 residues. Looked up from germline, CDR1 is SGHNT and CDR2 is YYREEE (reference sequence). J gave up 4 bases and V 5 bases, and 8 bases lay outside the gene matches. The CDR3 DNA follows: TGTGCCAGCAGATACGGACAGGGGGACGGCACTGAAGCTTTCTTT. It yields the protein CASRYGQGDGTEAFF.

The V gene is TRBV10-3, the J gene TRBJ1-2; TRBD1 is a possible D gene (6 bases). In germline, CDR1 is ENHRY, CDR2 SYGVKD. V was trimmed by 0 bases and J by 3 bases, leaving 11 bases between them. CDR3 size: 15 residues. This CDR3 is CAISESSGGDYGYTF. In nucleotides, the CDR3 is TGTGCCATCAGTGAGTCTTCGGGGGGCGACTATGGCTACACCTTC.

The chain has TRBV5-6 and TRBJ2-7; TRBD2 matches 9 bases. The junction had 2 bases not matched to a gene; V was cut back by 4 bases and J by 3 bases. CDR3 length: 13 amino acids. CDR1 is SGHDT, CDR2 YYEEEE, per germline. Here the CDR3 reads CASSRLAVYEQYF. DNA of the CDR3: TGTGCCAGCAGCAGACTAGCGGTCTACGAGCAGTACTTC.

In its sample, this clone was seen once. The chain is built from TRBV29-1 and TRBJ2-1, with TRBD2 matching 14 bases. The V and J ends lost 4 bases and 7 bases, in that order; junction bases with no gene match: 6. This CDR3 comprises 15 residues. The V gene's germline CDR1 is SQVTM and CDR2 ANQGSEA. The CDR3 loop reads CSVVGTSGSKNEQFF. CDR3 bases: TGCAGCGTTGTAGGGACTAGCGGGAGTAAGAATGAGCAGTTCTTC.

The chain employs TRBV11-2 and TRBJ1-5; D is unresolved. The germline V gene encodes CDR1 SGHAT and CDR2 FQNNGV. Trimming stripped 0 bases from V and 3 bases from J, with 9 bases between. The CDR3 length is 15 residues. The CDR3 reads CASSLEGRDNQPQHF. The CDR3 nucleotides are TGTGCCAGCAGCTTAGAAGGGCGGGACAATCAGCCCCAGCATTTT.

In regard to this clone: The same CDR3 also results from other DNA sequences found in this sample. The chain carries TRBV29-1 and TRBJ2-7, with D perhaps matching TRBD1 (5 bases). Deletions cut 7 bases from V and 2 bases from J, with 15 bases between. The germline gives CDR1 SQVTM, CDR2 ANQGSEA. This CDR3 spans 13 amino acids. The CDR3 region has the DNA TGCAGCGCAACTCAGGGATCTACCTACGAGCAGTACTTC. Translating it yields CSATQGSTYEQYF.

The chain combines TRBV7-6 with TRBJ2-3; 10 bases are a match to TRBD2. V was pared by 5 bases and J by 2 bases, with 10 bases of the junction left unmatched. Germline lookup yields CDR1 SGHVS and CDR2 FNYEAQ. The CDR3 extends over 17 amino acids. This chain's CDR3 is CASSKRASGSPTDTQYF. In DNA form, the CDR3 reads TGTGCCAGCAGCAAGAGGGCTAGCGGGAGTCCCACAGATACGCAGTATTTT.

V and J are TRBV6-5 and TRBJ2-5, with 9 bases that match TRBD2. The CDR3 has 15 residues. Germline CDR1 is MNHEY and CDR2 is SVGAGI. V shed 7 bases, J shed 2 bases, and the junction held 8 bases outside the gene matches. CDR3 sequence (DNA): TGTGCCAGCACCCTTTGGACTAGCGAGCAAGAGACCCAGTACTTC. Translated: CASTLWTSEQETQYF.

The rearrangement links TRBV5-1 to TRBJ1-4, with TRBD1 as a possible D gene (6 bases). This CDR3 spans 17 amino acids. The V end lost 4 bases, the J end lost 0 bases, and 16 bases lay between the germline ends. The germline V gene encodes CDR1 SGHRS and CDR2 YFSETQ. CDR3 sequence (DNA): TGCGCCAGCAGCCCTGGGGACAACTACGCAACTAATGAAAAACTGTTTTTT. Amino acid sequence: CASSPGDNYATNEKLFF.

CDR3 DNA sequence: TGCAGCGTTGAAGTAGGCCTCGTAGAGACCCAGTACTTC. Translation gives CSVEVGLVETQYF. The chain employs TRBV29-1 and TRBJ2-5; D gene unclear. V was shortened by 1 base and J by 4 bases, with 10 bases between the two germline ends. Germline V gives CDR1 SQVTM, CDR2 ANQGSEA. The CDR3 has 13 residues.

The rearrangement joins TRBV14 to TRBJ2-3; 13 bases map to TRBD2. With 4 bases clipped from V and 0 bases from J, the junction kept 7 bases outside the gene matches. Germline V CDR1 and CDR2: SGHDN, FVKESK. The length of the CDR3 is 18 residues. The CDR3, as DNA: TGTGCCAGCAGCCCGGGACTAGCGGGGATCTTGAGCACAGATACGCAGTATTTT. It encodes CASSPGLAGILSTDTQYF.

This chain uses TRBV5-4 with TRBJ2-3; 7 bases agree with TRBD2. J gave up 0 bases and V 7 bases, and 8 bases lay outside the gene matches. This CDR3 is 15 amino acids long. Germline V gene lookup returns CDR1 SGHNT and CDR2 YYREEE (reference sequence). CDR3 sequence: CASPVGGESTDTQYF. CDR3 DNA sequence: TGTGCCAGCCCCGTTGGGGGGGAAAGCACAGATACGCAGTATTTT.

This sequence joins TRBV2 and TRBJ2-6, with 7 positions matching TRBD1. Germline CDR1 SNHLY, CDR2 FYNNEI. The CDR3 consists of 15 residues. After removal of 4 bases from V and 3 bases from J, the junction contained 3 bases not matched to a gene. CDR3 residues: CASSADRVGANVLTF. CDR3 nucleotide sequence: TGTGCCAGCAGTGCAGACAGGGTTGGGGCCAACGTCCTGACTTTC.

This clone appeared once. The chain recombines TRBV6-5 with TRBJ1-1; D call uncertain. Germline CDR1 reads MNHEY; CDR2 reads SVGAGI. The CDR3 sequence is 13 residues long. Trimming took 5 bases from V and 0 from J, leaving 7 bases between them. CDR3 sequence reads: CASSLTVNTEAFF. The CDR3 DNA follows: TGTGCCAGCAGTCTCACGGTGAACACTGAAGCTTTCTTT.

The V gene is TRBV2, the J gene TRBJ1-6, with D possibly matching TRBD1 (5 bases). Trimming removed 11 bases at V and 9 bases at J, with 17 bases between. This CDR3 has 13 residues. Germline lookup yields CDR1 SNHLY and CDR2 FYNNEI. The CDR3 DNA reads as TGTGCCGGCGGCGGGGCGCGGGGTTCACCCCTCCACTTT. This encodes CAGGGARGSPLHF.

This clone was recorded a few times. The V and J genes are TRBV20-1 and TRBJ2-7; D not resolved. The germline V gene has CDR1 DFQATT and CDR2 SNEGSKA (reference sequence). The length of the CDR3 is 11 residues. Trimming pared 3 bases from V and 0 bases from J, leaving 3 bases between. CDR3 sequence (DNA): TGCAGTGCTAGTGACTCCTACGAGCAGTACTTC. Protein sequence: CSASDSYEQYF.

This clone is a singleton in its sample. The chain employs TRBV29-1 and TRBJ2-2; TRBD1 is a possible D gene (7 bases). V lost 5 bases and J lost 4, with 14 bases in between. Per germline, CDR1 SQVTM and CDR2 ANQGSEA. The CDR3 sequence is 14 residues long. The CDR3 bases are TGCAGCGTTACTTCCAGGGGGGCCACCGGGGAGCTGTTTTTT. Translating it yields CSVTSRGATGELFF.